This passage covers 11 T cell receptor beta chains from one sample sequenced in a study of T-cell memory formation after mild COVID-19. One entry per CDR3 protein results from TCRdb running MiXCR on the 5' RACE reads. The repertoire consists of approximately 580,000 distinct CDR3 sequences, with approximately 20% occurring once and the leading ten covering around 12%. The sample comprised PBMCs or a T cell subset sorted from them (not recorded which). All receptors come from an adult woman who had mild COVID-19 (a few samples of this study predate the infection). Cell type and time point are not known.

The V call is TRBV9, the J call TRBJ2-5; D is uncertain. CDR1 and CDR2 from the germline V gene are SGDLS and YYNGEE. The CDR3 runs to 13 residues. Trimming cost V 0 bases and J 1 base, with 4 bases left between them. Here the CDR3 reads CASSVAGQETQYF. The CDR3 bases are TGTGCCAGCAGCGTAGCCGGCCAAGAGACCCAGTACTTC. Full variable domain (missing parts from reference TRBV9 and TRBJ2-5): DSGVTQTPKHLITATGQRVTLRCSPRSGDLSVYWYQQSLDQGLQFLIQYYNGEERAKGNILERFSAQQFPDLHSELNLSSLELGDSALYFCASSVAGQETQYFGPGTRLLVL.

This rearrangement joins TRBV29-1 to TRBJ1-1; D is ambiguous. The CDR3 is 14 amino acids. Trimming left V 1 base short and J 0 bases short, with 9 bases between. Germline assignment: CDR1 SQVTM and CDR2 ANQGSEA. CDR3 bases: TGCAGCGTTGAAGGTGCCTCACTGAACACTGAAGCTTTCTTT. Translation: CSVEGASLNTEAFF.

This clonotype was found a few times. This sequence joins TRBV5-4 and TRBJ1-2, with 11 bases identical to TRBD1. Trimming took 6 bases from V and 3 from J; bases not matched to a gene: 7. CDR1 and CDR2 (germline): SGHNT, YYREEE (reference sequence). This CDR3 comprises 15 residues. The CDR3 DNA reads TGTGCCAGCACACGGCTGGGACAGGGGGACTATGGCTACACCTTC. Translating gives CASTRLGQGDYGYTF.

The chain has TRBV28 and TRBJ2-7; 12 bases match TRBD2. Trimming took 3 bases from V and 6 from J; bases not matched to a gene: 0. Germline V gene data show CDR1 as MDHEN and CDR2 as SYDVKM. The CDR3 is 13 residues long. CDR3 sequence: CASSLGLAGEQYV. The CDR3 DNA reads TGTGCCAGCAGTTTGGGACTAGCGGGCGAGCAGTACGTC.

The CDR3 coding sequence is TGTGCCAGCAGCTTTACAGCTCCGACCTACAATGAGCAGTTCTTC. It yields the protein CASSFTAPTYNEQFF. The gene calls are TRBV11-2 and TRBJ2-1; D is uncertain. V lost 3 bases and J 2 bases, leaving 11 bases between the germline ends. The V gene's germline CDR1 is SGHAT and CDR2 FQNNGV. The CDR3 consists of 15 residues.

CDR3 protein: CSARDLWGGTIYF. In DNA form, the CDR3 reads TGCAGTGCTAGAGATCTCTGGGGCGGCACCATATATTTT. V gene TRBV20-1 combines with J gene TRBJ1-3; a possible D gene is TRBD1 (5 bases). V shed 0 bases and J shed 9 bases, with 12 bases lying between them. The CDR3 is made up of 13 amino acids. Germline values: CDR1 DFQATT, CDR2 SNEGSKA (reference sequence).

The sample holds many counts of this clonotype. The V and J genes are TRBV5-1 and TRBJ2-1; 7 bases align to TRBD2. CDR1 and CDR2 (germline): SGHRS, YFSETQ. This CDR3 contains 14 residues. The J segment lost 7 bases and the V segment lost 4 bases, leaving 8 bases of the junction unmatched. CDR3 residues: CASSPTGGPNEQFF. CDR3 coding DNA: TGCGCCAGCAGCCCCACGGGGGGTCCGAATGAGCAGTTCTTC.

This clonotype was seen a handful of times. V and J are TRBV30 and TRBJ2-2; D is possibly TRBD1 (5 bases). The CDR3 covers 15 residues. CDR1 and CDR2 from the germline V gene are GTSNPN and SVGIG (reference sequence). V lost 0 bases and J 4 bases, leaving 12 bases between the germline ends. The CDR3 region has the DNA TGTGCCTGGAGTGTCGAAGGAAGGGGCACCGGGGAGCTGTTTTTT. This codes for CAWSVEGRGTGELFF.

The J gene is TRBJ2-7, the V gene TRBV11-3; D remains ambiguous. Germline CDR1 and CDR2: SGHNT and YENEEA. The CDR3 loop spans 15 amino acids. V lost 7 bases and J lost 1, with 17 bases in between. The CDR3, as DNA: TGTGCCAGCACCAACGGTCGGGCCGCGTCCTACGAGCAGTACTTC. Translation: CASTNGRAASYEQYF.

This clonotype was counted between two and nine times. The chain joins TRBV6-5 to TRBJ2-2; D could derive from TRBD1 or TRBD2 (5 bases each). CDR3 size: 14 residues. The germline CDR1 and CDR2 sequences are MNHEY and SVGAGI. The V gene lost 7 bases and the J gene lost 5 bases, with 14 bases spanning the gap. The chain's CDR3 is CASIRDLKTGELFF. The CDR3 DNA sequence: TGTGCCAGCATCCGGGACCTTAAAACCGGGGAGCTGTTTTTT.

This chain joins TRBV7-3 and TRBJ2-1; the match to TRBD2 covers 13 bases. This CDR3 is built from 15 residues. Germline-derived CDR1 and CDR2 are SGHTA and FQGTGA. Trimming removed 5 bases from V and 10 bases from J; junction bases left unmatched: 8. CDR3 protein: CASSPGLAGVKEQFF. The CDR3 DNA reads TGTGCCAGCAGCCCTGGACTAGCGGGAGTAAAGGAGCAGTTCTTC.